Each of the 5 T cell receptor beta chains below was sequenced from the same sample in a study of cytomegalovirus exposure and HLA in healthy donors. The PCR contained 60 Vbeta and 13 Jbeta primers. Sequenced by immunoSEQ multiplex PCR; TCRdb stores in-frame clones only, minus some. Among some 130,000 clones, approximately 79% were seen once, and the ten largest hold around 7%. Sample: PBMCs. These receptor sequences come from a man aged 35 to 55 in good health and CMV-seropositive.

This rearrangement joins TRBV2 to TRBJ2-7; D might be TRBD2 (6 bases). CDR1 and CDR2 from the germline V gene are SNHLY and FYNNEI. Trimming left V 1 base short and J 3 bases short, with 13 bases between. There are 15 residues in the CDR3. CDR3 loop: CASSEDGTLLYEQYF. CDR3 nucleotide sequence: TGTGCCAGCAGTGAAGACGGGACTTTGCTCTACGAGCAGTACTTC. Complete variable domain (other parts from reference TRBV2 and TRBJ2-7): EPEVTQTPSHQVTQMGQEVILRCVPISNHLYFYWYRQILGQKVEFLVSFYNNEISEKSEIFDDQFSVERPDGSNFTLKIRSTKLEDSAMYFCASSEDGTLLYEQYFGPGTRLTVT.

This rearrangement joins TRBV18 to TRBJ1-5; 8 bases align to TRBD1. The CDR3 spans 15 residues. Per the germline V gene, CDR1 is KGHSH and CDR2 is LQKENI. Trimming at V came to 2 bases and at J to 3 bases, leaving 3 bases not matched to a gene. CDR3 loop: CASSPKTGANQPQHF. For the CDR3, the DNA is TGTGCCAGCTCACCAAAGACAGGGGCCAATCAGCCCCAGCATTTT.

The V gene is TRBV4-1, the J gene TRBJ2-2; tentative D call: TRBD2 (6 bases). Deletions cut 7 bases from V and 4 bases from J, with 19 bases between. CDR1 and CDR2 from the germline V gene are MGHRA and YSYEKL. The CDR3 extends over 16 amino acids. CDR3 sequence: CASTGPLGGTTGELFF. The CDR3 nucleotides are TGCGCCAGCACGGGGCCGTTAGGAGGGACCACCGGGGAGCTGTTTTTT.

CDR3 in amino acids: CASSAGTAENSPLHF. The CDR3 DNA reads as TGTGCCAGCAGCGCTGGGACAGCGGAGAATTCACCCCTCCACTTT. The chain links TRBV7-6 to TRBJ1-6, with 7 bases that match TRBD1. The CDR3 is made up of 15 amino acids. Trimming removed 5 bases from V and 7 bases from J; junction bases left unmatched: 8. Germline CDR1 SGHVS, CDR2 FNYEAQ.

This chain connects TRBV10-1 to TRBJ2-7; possible D gene TRBD1, 6 bases. The CDR3 runs to 14 residues. Germline V lookup: CDR1 WNHNN, CDR2 SYGVQD (reference sequence). V was clipped by 4 bases and J by 0 bases, with 10 bases between them. CDR3 region: CASSGQESSYEQYF. The CDR3 DNA sequence: TGCGCCAGCAGTGGACAGGAGTCCTCCTACGAGCAGTACTTC.